Listed below are T cell receptor beta chains from one sample, sequenced in a study of T cell changes during pregnancy in multiple sclerosis. The method was immunoSEQ multiplex PCR; TCRdb's version includes in-frame clones alone and lacks a portion of them. Of about 93,000 clones listed, around 92% are singletons. Sequenced here: peripheral blood, sampled after pregnancy. The receptors were sampled from a female donor with multiple sclerosis, enrolled in a pregnancy study. Each CDR3 is given with its conserved first and last residue. D genes are given only for firm matches. Clone size, where shown, is once, few, many, or a class for clones that have expanded.

TRBJ1-1 TRBV18 NA NA CASLTGQLRATEAFF TGTGCCAGCTTAACAGGACAGCTTCGAGCCACTGAAGCTTTCTTT
TRBJ2-5 TRBV7-3 NA NA CASSLQAGNGETQYF TGTGCCAGCAGCTTACAGGCGGGGAACGGAGAGACCCAGTACTTC
TRBJ1-5 TRBV5-1 NA TRBD1 CASSLGTGNQPQHF TGCGCCAGCAGCTTGGGGACAGGGAACCAGCCCCAGCATTTT
TRBJ2-2 TRBV6-5 once TRBD1 CASSYGDRFTGELFF TGTGCCAGCAGTTACGGGGACAGGTTCACCGGGGAGCTGTTTTTT
TRBJ1-5 TRBV19 NA NA CASSKYPGTGQPQHF TGTGCCAGTAGTAAATATCCAGGTACCGGTCAGCCCCAGCATTTT
TRBJ2-7 TRBV7-9 NA TRBD1 CASSPQPDRVEQYF TGTGCCAGCAGCCCACAGCCAGACAGGGTCGAGCAGTACTTC
TRBJ1-1 TRBV2 NA NA CASSPEGNTEAFF TGTGCCAGCAGTCCCGAGGGGAACACTGAAGCTTTCTTT
TRBJ2-7 TRBV6-1 NA TRBD1 CASRLGRDRESEQYF TGTGCCAGCAGACTTGGGAGGGACAGGGAGAGCGAGCAGTACTTC
TRBJ1-2 TRBV4-3 NA TRBD1 CASSQWPRRDSPTSYTF TGCGCCAGCAGCCAATGGCCCCGCCGGGACAGCCCTACGAGCTACACCTTC
TRBJ2-5 TRBV19 NA TRBD2 CASSGTSGRETQYF TGTGCCAGTAGCGGGACTAGCGGGAGGGAGACCCAGTACTTC
TRBJ2-7 TRBV27 NA TRBD1 CASSPRQGVYEQYF TGTGCCAGCAGTCCACGACAGGGGGTATACGAGCAGTACTTC
TRBJ1-1 TRBV6-5 NA TRBD1 CASSSPGTGGTEAFF TGTGCCAGCAGTTCACCCGGGACAGGGGGCACTGAAGCTTTCTTT
TRBJ2-7 TRBV7-9 few TRBD2 CASSPGLASYEQYF TGTGCCAGCAGCCCAGGACTAGCATCCTACGAGCAGTACTTC
TRBJ1-1 TRBV29-1 NA TRBD1 CSVEGQPVAFF TGCAGCGTTGAGGGACAGCCCGTGGCTTTCTTT
TRBJ2-1 TRBV7-2 NA NA CASSLTSVRRYNEQFF TGTGCCAGCAGCTTAACGTCCGTCAGGCGCTACAATGAGCAGTTCTTC
TRBJ1-4 TRBV9 NA TRBD1 CASSPRTGEREKLFF TGTGCCAGCAGCCCTCGGACAGGGGAAAGGGAAAAACTGTTTTTT
TRBJ1-3 TRBV16 NA TRBD1 CASSQLATGEGNTIYF TGTGCCAGCAGCCAATTGGCGACAGGGGAAGGAAACACCATATATTTT
TRBJ1-1 TRBV27 NA TRBD1 CAIHPTGKNTEAFF TGTGCCATACACCCGACAGGGAAGAACACTGAAGCTTTCTTT
TRBJ1-5 TRBV7-5 NA NA CVRSSTVSFSNQPQHF TGTGTCAGAAGCTCGACTGTTTCCTTTAGCAATCAGCCCCAGCATTTT
TRBJ1-2 TRBV10-3 once NA CAISESEGGYTF TGTGCCATCAGTGAGTCTGAGGGTGGCTACACCTTC
TRBJ1-4 TRBV6-1 NA NA CASSVTATNEKLFF TGTGCCAGCAGTGTGACAGCAACTAATGAAAAACTGTTTTTT
TRBJ2-3 TRBV27 NA TRBD2 CASSSRTSLADTQYF TGTGCCAGCAGTTCACGGACTAGCTTGGCAGATACGCAGTATTTT
TRBJ1-2 TRBV4-1 few NA CASSQDPGDPRGYTF TGCGCCAGCAGCCAAGATCCAGGGGATCCAAGGGGCTACACCTTC
TRBJ1-4 TRBV5-1 NA NA CASSLGAGGANEKLFF TGCGCCAGCAGCTTGGGGGCCGGAGGGGCTAATGAAAAACTGTTTTTT
TRBJ2-7 TRBV7-9 NA TRBD1 CASSFFRDRGLYEQYF TGTGCCAGCAGCTTCTTCCGGGACAGGGGTCTCTACGAGCAGTACTTC
TRBJ2-7 TRBV27 NA NA CASSSTPNYEQYF TGTGCCAGCAGTTCTACCCCAAATTACGAGCAGTACTTC
TRBJ1-2 TRBV6-6 once NA CASSYFRDGYTF TGTGCCAGCAGTTACTTCAGGGATGGCTACACCTTC
TRBJ1-1 TRBV5-1 NA NA CASSRQVELTEAFF TGCGCCAGCAGTCGACAGGTCGAACTCACTGAAGCTTTCTTT
TRBJ2-5 TRBV5-4 few NA CASSLWVMRTMRQETQYF TGTGCCAGCAGCTTGTGGGTTATGAGGACAATGAGACAAGAGACCCAGTACTTC
TRBJ1-6 TRBV14 NA TRBD1 CASSQGRWGQTNSPLHF TGTGCCAGCAGCCAAGGGAGGTGGGGACAGACGAATTCACCCCTCCACTTT
TRBJ2-7 TRBV6-1 NA NA CASSEELPVLSYEQYF TGTGCCAGCAGTGAAGAACTTCCGGTTCTCTCCTACGAGCAGTACTTC
TRBJ2-5 TRBV7-9 few TRBD2 CASSLNRLAGAGETQYF TGTGCCAGCAGCTTAAACCGGCTAGCGGGAGCGGGGGAGACCCAGTACTTC
TRBJ2-1 TRBV9 NA NA CASSATPTSYNEQFF TGTGCCAGCAGCGCGACACCGACGTCCTACAATGAGCAGTTCTTC
TRBJ2-3 TRBV5-6 NA TRBD2 CASSLGLAGNTDTQYF TGTGCCAGCAGCTTGGGACTAGCGGGTAACACAGATACGCAGTATTTT
TRBJ2-5 TRBV20-1 NA NA CSAEDSRTQYF TGCAGTGCCGAGGACAGCCGGACCCAGTACTTC
TRBJ2-6 TRBV30 NA TRBD2 CAWSLAGGLGANVLTF TGTGCCTGGAGTCTTGCGGGAGGGCTCGGGGCCAACGTCCTGACTTTC
TRBJ1-5 TRBV6-1 NA NA CASSGYSNQPQHF TGTGCCAGCAGTGGTTATAGCAATCAGCCCCAGCATTTT
TRBJ1-1 TRBV5-1 once NA CASNAGAEAFF TGCGCCAGCAACGCCGGGGCTGAAGCTTTCTTT
TRBJ2-3 TRBV16 NA NA CASSRLGGSSTDTQYF TGTGCCAGCAGCCGGCTCGGAGGGTCTAGCACAGATACGCAGTATTTT
TRBJ2-7 TRBV30 few TRBD2 CAWNVRGARLADTSYEQYF TGTGCCTGGAATGTACGGGGGGCAAGACTAGCGGACACCTCCTACGAGCAGTACTTC